This passage covers 21 T cell receptor beta chains from one sample sequenced in a study of T cell responses to AZD1222 COVID-19 vaccine. The table came from immunoSEQ multiplex PCR; TCRdb's copy has only in-frame clones and leaves some out. The sample holds 150,000 to 200,000 clones, around 90% seen once. The sequenced sample was peripheral blood, obtained 28 days after the second AZD1222 dose. The receptors were gathered from an adult who received the AZD1222 COVID-19 vaccine.

CDR3: CASSLQGASTDTQYF. CDR3 DNA: TGTGCCAGCAGCTTGCAGGGGGCCAGTACAGATACGCAGTATTTT. J is TRBJ2-3 and V is TRBV5-5, with 8 nucleotides matching TRBD1. The length of the CDR3 is 15 residues. In germline, CDR1 is SGHKS, CDR2 YYEKEE (reference sequence). V lost 1 base to trimming and J lost 3 bases; unmatched junction nucleotides: 4.

V is TRBV2 and J is TRBJ1-1, with D unresolved. Looked up from germline, CDR1 is SNHLY and CDR2 is FYNNEI. The CDR3 contains 11 residues. The V end was cut by 8 bases, the J end by 4 bases, with 8 bases between. CDR3 nucleotide sequence: TGTGCCAGCCTTTGGATCACTGAAGCTTTCTTT. Amino acids: CASLWITEAFF. The full variable domain, in which reference TRBV2 and TRBJ1-1 provide the parts outside the CDR3, is EPEVTQTPSHQVTQMGQEVILRCVPISNHLYFYWYRQILGQKVEFLVSFYNNEISEKSEIFDDQFSVERPDGSNFTLKIRSTKLEDSAMYFCASLWITEAFFGQGTRLTVV.

CDR3 loop: CASSYTGAGGYTF. The CDR3 DNA reads as TGTGCCAGCAGTTATACGGGGGCAGGGGGCTACACCTTC. V gene TRBV6-5 combines with J gene TRBJ1-2; D might be TRBD1 (6 bases). The germline gives CDR1 MNHEY, CDR2 SVGAGI. V was shortened by 3 bases and J by 8 bases, with 13 bases between the two germline ends. The CDR3 extends over 13 amino acids.

The V and J genes are TRBV6-2 or TRBV6-3 and TRBJ2-7; D is perhaps TRBD1 (5 bases). V was pared by 6 bases and J by 2 bases, with 8 bases between. CDR1 is MNHEY, CDR2 SVGEGT, per germline. The CDR3 runs 12 residues. The CDR3 region is CASSQGPYEQYF. DNA for the CDR3: TGTGCCAGCAGCCAGGGTCCCTACGAGCAGTACTTC.

The rearrangement joins TRBV5-8 to TRBJ1-5; no clear D gene. Between the trimmed V and J ends, which lost 0 bases and 0 bases, there was a span of 4 bases. In germline, CDR1 is SGHTS, CDR2 YDEGEE. This CDR3 has 14 residues. CDR3 bases: TGTGCCAGCAGCTTGGAGAATAGCAATCAGCCCCAGCATTTT. Translating it yields CASSLENSNQPQHF. The entire variable domain, with the rest obtained from reference TRBV5-8 and TRBJ1-5, is as follows: EAGVTQSPTHLIKTRGQQATLRCSPISGHTSVYWYQQALGLGLQFLLWYDEGEERNRGNFPPRFSGRQFPNYSSELNVNALELEDSALYLCASSLENSNQPQHFGDGTRLSIL.

V gene TRBV29-1 combines with J gene TRBJ1-5; a weak D match, TRBD1 (5 bases). Germline CDR1 reads SQVTM; CDR2 reads ANQGSEA. Trimming removed 0 bases at V and 2 bases at J, with 8 bases between. There are 14 residues in the CDR3. In DNA form, the CDR3 reads TGCAGCGTTGAAGAGGGAGGGGGCAATCAGCCCCAGCATTTT. It encodes CSVEEGGGNQPQHF.

CDR3 loop: CASSPFMGGYTF. For the CDR3, the DNA is TGTGCCAGCAGCCCATTTATGGGGGGCTACACCTTC. V gene TRBV12-3 or TRBV12-4 combines with J gene TRBJ1-2; D remains unclear. The V end was cut by 6 bases, the J end by 8 bases, with 13 bases between. CDR3 length equals 12 residues.

Only one count was recorded for this clone. The chain employs TRBV19 and TRBJ1-2, with D possibly being TRBD1 (6 bases). In germline, CDR1 is LNHDA, CDR2 SQIVND (reference sequence). This CDR3 comprises 15 residues. Trimming removed 3 bases from V and 1 base from J, with 12 bases in between. As DNA, the CDR3 is TGTGCCAGTAGTATTCGGGGGCCGCATAACTATGGCTACACCTTC. Translated: CASSIRGPHNYGYTF.

This rearrangement joins TRBV7-2 to TRBJ1-2, with D perhaps TRBD1 (5 bases). Germline V gene lookup returns CDR1 SGHTA and CDR2 FQGNSA. Trimming shortened V by 4 bases and J by 8 bases, and 14 bases separated the two germline ends. This CDR3 spans 13 amino acids. CDR3 bases: TGTGCCAGCAGCTCCGAAGGGGCGAGGGGCTACACCTTC. As protein: CASSSEGARGYTF.

V and J are TRBV9 and TRBJ2-1; 7 bases line up with TRBD1. The germline V gene has CDR1 SGDLS and CDR2 YYNGEE. After removal of 3 bases from V and 1 base from J, the junction contained 1 base not matched to a gene. The CDR3 covers 14 residues. CDR3 sequence: CASSAGGSYNEQFF. The CDR3 region has the DNA TGTGCCAGCAGCGCAGGGGGTTCCTACAATGAGCAGTTCTTC.

This clone occurred once. The J gene is TRBJ1-5, the V gene TRBV2; 7 bases match TRBD1. The J segment lost 2 bases and the V segment lost 6 bases, leaving 7 bases of the junction unmatched. The CDR3 is 15 residues long. Germline CDR1 is SNHLY and CDR2 is FYNNEI. The CDR3: CASSAQGVGNQPQHF. For the CDR3, the DNA is TGTGCCAGCAGCGCTCAGGGGGTCGGCAATCAGCCCCAGCATTTT.

The chain links TRBV6-1 to TRBJ2-1; 12 nucleotides match TRBD2. There are 19 residues in the CDR3. Germline trimming cut 4 bases from V and 10 bases from J; bases unmatched to any gene: 20. From germline, CDR1 is MNHNS and CDR2 SASEGT. The CDR3 is CASSGEERGTSGREGEQFF. CDR3 DNA: TGTGCCAGCAGTGGGGAAGAAAGGGGGACTAGCGGGCGGGAAGGGGAGCAGTTCTTC.

The chain recombines TRBV9 with TRBJ2-7; D is possibly TRBD2 (6 bases). Germline V gene sequence: CDR1 SGDLS, CDR2 YYNGEE. The CDR3 contains 14 residues. The V end lost 0 bases, the J end lost 2 bases, and 9 bases lay between the germline ends. The CDR3 DNA sequence: TGTGCCAGCAGCGTAGGGGACTTGGCCTACGAGCAGTACTTC. Protein: CASSVGDLAYEQYF.

This rearrangement joins TRBV30 to TRBJ1-4; D not resolved. Germline V gene sequence: CDR1 GTSNPN, CDR2 SVGIG (reference sequence). Trimming removed 2 bases at V and 4 bases at J, with 11 bases between. The CDR3 loop spans 14 amino acids. The CDR3 coding sequence is TGTGCCTGGAGTAGGGCAGCTCTTAATGAAAAACTGTTTTTT. Encoded protein: CAWSRAALNEKLFF.

This clone showed up just once. J is TRBJ2-7 and V is TRBV6-6; D remains unclear. Germline values: CDR1 MNHNY, CDR2 SVGAGI (reference sequence). CDR3 length: 12 amino acids. V shed 10 bases and J shed 3 bases, with 13 bases lying between them. CDR3 coding DNA: TGTGCCACCAGAGGCAGAATCTACGAGCAGTACTTC. It encodes CATRGRIYEQYF.

The chain links TRBV5-5 to TRBJ2-1, with 7 bases lining up with TRBD2. Germline V gene sequence: CDR1 SGHKS, CDR2 YYEKEE (reference sequence). CDR3 length: 14 residues. V shed 4 bases and J 8 bases; nucleotides not matched to a gene: 9. This chain's CDR3 is CASSGGSGDDEQFF. The CDR3 DNA reads as TGTGCCAGCAGCGGCGGGAGCGGGGATGATGAGCAGTTCTTC.

The table lists this clone with a count of one. The J gene is TRBJ1-5, the V gene TRBV27, with 10 nucleotides matching TRBD1. Trimming at V came to 8 bases and at J to 4 bases, leaving 2 bases not matched to a gene. The CDR3 is 13 residues long. Germline CDR1 and CDR2: MNHEY and SMNVEV (reference sequence). Here the CDR3 DNA reads TGTGCCAGCGGGACAGGGGTTAATCAGCCCCAGCATTTT. Protein product: CASGTGVNQPQHF.

CDR3 nucleotide sequence: TGTGCCAGCTCTCGAGCGGGAGGGCCCAACGAGCAGTACTTC. It yields the protein CASSRAGGPNEQYF. The chain recombines TRBV28 with TRBJ2-7, with 10 bases fitting TRBD2. Germline V gene lookup returns CDR1 MDHEN and CDR2 SYDVKM. The ends lost 8 bases at V and 5 bases at J; junction bases unmatched: 9. This CDR3 region has 14 residues.

The chain combines TRBV2 with TRBJ2-7, with D possibly being TRBD2 (6 bases). This CDR3 has 14 residues. V lost 4 bases and J 4 bases, leaving 14 bases between the germline ends. Germline-derived CDR1 and CDR2 are SNHLY and FYNNEI. CDR3 region: CASSVSRDFYEQYF. Here the CDR3 DNA reads TGTGCCAGCAGTGTCTCCCGGGACTTTTACGAGCAGTACTTC.

The chain carries TRBV12-3 or TRBV12-4 and TRBJ1-2; D may be TRBD1 (6 bases). V was trimmed by 3 bases and J by 4 bases, leaving 6 bases between them. This CDR3 is 12 amino acids long. The chain's CDR3 is CASSLGAYGYTF. CDR3 nucleotides: TGTGCCAGCAGTTTGGGGGCCTATGGCTACACCTTC.

The rearrangement links TRBV19 to TRBJ1-6, with D uncertain. The CDR3 consists of 17 residues. The V gene's germline CDR1 is LNHDA and CDR2 SQIVND (reference sequence). V lost 5 bases to trimming and J lost 2 bases, with 16 bases between them. The CDR3 DNA sequence: TGTGCCAGTAGTCCCACCCGCGGACGGACCTATAATTCACCCCTCCACTTT. Its translation is CASSPTRGRTYNSPLHF.